This entry lists 10 T cell receptor beta chains sequenced from one sample in a study of OX40 agonist ivuxolimab in advanced cancers. TCRdb's table, derived via immunoSEQ multiplex PCR, lists solely in-frame clones and lacks some. The sample yields approximately 35,000 clones, about four fifths seen once. Sequenced material: CD4+ or CD8+ T cells sorted from blood, taken in a trial of the OX40 agonist ivuxolimab. These receptors originate from an adult with an advanced solid tumor such as melanoma, head and neck, liver or kidney cancer.

In regard to this clone: In this CDR3 the conserved last residue, phenylalanine or tryptophan, is missing, so a read error is likely. The V call is TRBV5-1, the J call TRBJ1-1; D is unclear. CDR3 length: 15 residues. The germline gives CDR1 SGHRS, CDR2 YFSETQ. V was pared by 0 bases and J by 1 base, with 10 bases between. CDR3 in amino acids: CASSLGGSRNTEAFL. Written as DNA, the CDR3 is TGCGCCAGCAGCTTGGGAGGCTCAAGGAACACTGAAGCTTTCCTT.

The V and J genes are TRBV14 and TRBJ1-2; 8 nucleotides align to TRBD1. This CDR3 spans 19 amino acids. Germline CDR1 reads SGHDN; CDR2 reads FVKESK. Germline trimming cut 0 bases from V and 1 base from J; bases unmatched to any gene: 13. CDR3 coding DNA: TGTGCCAGCAGCCAAGACCTCGCGGGGGTCAGGGGGCATAACTATGGCTACACCTTC. Its protein product is CASSQDLAGVRGHNYGYTF.

This rearrangement joins TRBV7-2 to TRBJ2-1; TRBD1 is a possible D gene (5 bases). CDR3 length: 14 amino acids. CDR1 is SGHTA, CDR2 FQGNSA, per germline. Trimming removed 7 bases at V and 8 bases at J, with 18 bases between. This chain's CDR3 is CASTLWGGNDEQFF. Here the CDR3 DNA reads TGTGCCAGCACCTTGTGGGGCGGCAACGATGAGCAGTTCTTC.

The rearrangement joins TRBV2 to TRBJ1-4; the D is unclear. V dropped 4 bases and J dropped 8 bases, with 14 bases sitting between them. Germline V gene sequence: CDR1 SNHLY, CDR2 FYNNEI. The CDR3 is 14 amino acids. CDR3 sequence (DNA): TGTGCCAGCAGTGGGGCTACGGTGATCGAAAAACTGTTTTTT. Its translation: CASSGATVIEKLFF.

This clone came up a few times. V and J are TRBV19 and TRBJ1-2; 9 bases fit TRBD1. The J segment lost 2 bases and the V segment lost 7 bases, leaving 5 bases of the junction unmatched. Germline V lookup: CDR1 LNHDA, CDR2 SQIVND (reference sequence). The CDR3 has 14 amino acids. The CDR3 bases are TGTGCCAGTATGTTCGGGACAGGGAACTATGGCTACACCTTC. It translates to CASMFGTGNYGYTF. Filled out from reference TRBV19 and TRBJ1-2, the complete variable domain reads DGGITQSPKYLFRKEGQNVTLSCEQNLNHDAMYWYRQDPGQGLRLIYYSQIVNDFQKGDIAEGYSVSREKKESFPLTVTSAQKNPTAFYLCASMFGTGNYGYTFGSGTRLTVV.

This clone has only one observation. The chain employs TRBV4-2 and TRBJ2-1, with D possibly TRBD1 on 5 matching bases. Germline CDR1 is LGHNA and CDR2 is YNFKEQ. This CDR3 has 16 residues. Between the trimmed V and J ends, which lost 0 bases and 1 base, there was a span of 10 bases. CDR3 DNA: TGTGCCAGCAGCCAAGATGAGGCAGGGTCCTACAATGAGCAGTTCTTC. Protein: CASSQDEAGSYNEQFF.

CDR3 in amino acids: CSVGVGPGNTIYF. The DNA for the CDR3 is TGCAGCGTTGGAGTCGGGCCTGGAAACACCATATATTTT. The chain is built from TRBV29-1 and TRBJ1-3; D remains unclear. The length of the CDR3 is 13 residues. Germline CDR1 reads SQVTM; CDR2 reads ANQGSEA. Between the trimmed V and J ends, which lost 4 bases and 2 bases, there was a span of 9 bases.

The rearrangement uses TRBV18 and TRBJ1-4; unclear D gene. Germline V lookup: CDR1 KGHSH, CDR2 LQKENI. The CDR3 runs 15 residues. With 3 bases removed from V and 5 bases from J, the gap between germline ends came to 13 bases. Written as DNA, the CDR3 is TGTGCCAGCTCACCGGGCAGGCAATTGAATGAAAAACTGTTTTTT. As protein: CASSPGRQLNEKLFF.

This chain joins TRBV29-1 and TRBJ2-7, with 7 nucleotides matching TRBD1. The CDR3 length is 12 residues. V gave up 6 bases and J gave up 0 bases; unmatched junction bases: 2. CDR1 is SQVTM and CDR2 is ANQGSEA in the germline V gene. CDR3 nucleotide sequence: TGCAGCGTGACAGGGCTCTCCTACGAGCAGTACTTC. This sequence encodes CSVTGLSYEQYF.

The chain combines TRBV5-1 with TRBJ2-3; D uncertain. Trimming shortened V by 5 bases and J by 0 bases, and 10 bases separated the two germline ends. Germline V gene data show CDR1 as SGHRS and CDR2 as YFSETQ. The CDR3 contains 14 residues. The CDR3 region is CASRLQDSTDTQYF. As DNA, the CDR3 is TGCGCCAGCAGACTCCAAGATAGCACAGATACGCAGTATTTT.